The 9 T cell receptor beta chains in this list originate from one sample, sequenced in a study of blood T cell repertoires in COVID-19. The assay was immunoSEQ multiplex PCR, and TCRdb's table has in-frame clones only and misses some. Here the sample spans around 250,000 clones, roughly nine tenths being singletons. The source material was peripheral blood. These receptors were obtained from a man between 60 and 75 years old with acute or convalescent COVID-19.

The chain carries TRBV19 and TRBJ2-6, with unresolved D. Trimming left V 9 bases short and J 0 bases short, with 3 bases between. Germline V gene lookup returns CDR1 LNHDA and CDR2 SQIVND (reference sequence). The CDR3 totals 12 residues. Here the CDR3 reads CASNSGANVLTF. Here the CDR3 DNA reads TGTGCCAGCAACTCTGGGGCCAACGTCCTGACTTTC. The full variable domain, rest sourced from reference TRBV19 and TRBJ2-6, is DGGITQSPKYLFRKEGQNVTLSCEQNLNHDAMYWYRQDPGQGLRLIYYSQIVNDFQKGDIAEGYSVSREKKESFPLTVTSAQKNPTAFYLCASNSGANVLTFGAGSRLTVL.

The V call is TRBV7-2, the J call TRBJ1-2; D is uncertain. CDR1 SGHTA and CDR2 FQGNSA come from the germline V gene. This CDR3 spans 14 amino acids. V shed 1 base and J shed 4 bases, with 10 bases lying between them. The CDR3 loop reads CASSLEARGYGYTF. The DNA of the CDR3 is TGTGCCAGCAGCTTAGAGGCCAGAGGCTATGGCTACACCTTC.

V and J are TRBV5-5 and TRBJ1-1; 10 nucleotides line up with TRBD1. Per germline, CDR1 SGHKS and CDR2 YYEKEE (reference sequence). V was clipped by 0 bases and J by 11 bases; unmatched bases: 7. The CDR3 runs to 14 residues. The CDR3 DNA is TGTGCCAGCAGCTTGGGGGACAGGGGATATGGCGCTTTCTTT. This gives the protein CASSLGDRGYGAFF. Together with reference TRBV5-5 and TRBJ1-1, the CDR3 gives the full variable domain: DAGVTQSPTHLIKTRGQQVTLRCSPISGHKSVSWYQQVLGQGPQFIFQYYEKEERGRGNFPDRFSARQFPNYSSELNVNALLLGDSALYLCASSLGDRGYGAFFGQGTRLTVV.

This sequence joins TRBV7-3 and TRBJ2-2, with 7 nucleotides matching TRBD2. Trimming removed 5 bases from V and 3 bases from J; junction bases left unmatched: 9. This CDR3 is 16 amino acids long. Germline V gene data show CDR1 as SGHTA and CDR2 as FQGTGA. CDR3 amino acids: CASSPTRAGYTGELFF. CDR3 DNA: TGTGCCAGCAGCCCCACGAGAGCGGGGTACACCGGGGAGCTGTTTTTT.

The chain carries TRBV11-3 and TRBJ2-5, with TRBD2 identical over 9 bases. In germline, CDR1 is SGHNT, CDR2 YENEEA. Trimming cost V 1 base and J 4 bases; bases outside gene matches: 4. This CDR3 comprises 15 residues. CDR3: CASSLGEREAETQYF. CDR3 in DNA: TGTGCCAGCAGCTTAGGAGAGCGGGAGGCAGAGACCCAGTACTTC.

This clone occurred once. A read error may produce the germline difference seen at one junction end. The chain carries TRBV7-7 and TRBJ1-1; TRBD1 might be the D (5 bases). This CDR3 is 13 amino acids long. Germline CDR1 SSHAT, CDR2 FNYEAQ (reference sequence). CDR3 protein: CASSLDRSTEAFF. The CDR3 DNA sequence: TGTGCTAGCAGCCTCGACAGAAGCACTGAAGCTTTCTTT.

Written as DNA, the CDR3 is TGTGCCTGGAGTGTAGATGTGGGAGTTGGGACCGGGGAGCTGTTTTTT. It specifies CAWSVDVGVGTGELFF. This sequence joins TRBV30 and TRBJ2-2, with D possibly matching TRBD2 (5 bases). The CDR3 has 16 residues. Germline loops: CDR1 GTSNPN, CDR2 SVGIG (reference sequence). Trimming shortened V by 0 bases and J by 5 bases, and 16 bases separated the two germline ends.

The CDR3 sequence: CSASLGGPSGEPQHF. CDR3 nucleotides: TGCAGTGCTAGTCTAGGAGGACCTTCGGGAGAGCCCCAGCATTTT. The chain is built from TRBV20-1 and TRBJ1-5, with D hard to call. Trimming pared 3 bases from V and 8 bases from J, leaving 20 bases between. Per germline, CDR1 DFQATT and CDR2 SNEGSKA (reference sequence). This CDR3 is 15 amino acids long.

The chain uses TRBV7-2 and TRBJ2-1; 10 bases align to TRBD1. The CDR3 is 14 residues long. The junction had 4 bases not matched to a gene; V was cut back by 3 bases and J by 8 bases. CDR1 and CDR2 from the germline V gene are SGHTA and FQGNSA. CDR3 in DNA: TGTGCCAGCAGCTTTGACAGGGGGCGGGATGAGCAGTTCTTC. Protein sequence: CASSFDRGRDEQFF. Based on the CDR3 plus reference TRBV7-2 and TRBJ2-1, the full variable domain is GAGVSQSPSNKVTEKGKDVELRCDPISGHTALYWYRQSLGQGLEFLIYFQGNSAPDKSGLPSDRFSAERTGGSVSTLTIQRTQQEDSAVYLCASSFDRGRDEQFFGPGTRLTVL.